The 10 T cell receptor beta chains presented below share a single source sample, sequenced in a study of blood T cell repertoires in COVID-19. Repertoires were generated with immunoSEQ multiplex PCR, while TCRdb's copy carries only in-frame clones and drops some. This table has some 390,000 clones, around 91% appearing once. Sequencing was performed on peripheral blood. The receptors were gathered from a woman aged 40 to 50 with COVID-19, enrolled during active disease.

This chain links TRBV7-9 with TRBJ1-1; no firm D call. V gave up 6 bases and J gave up 5 bases, with 16 bases separating them. Looked up from germline, CDR1 is SEHNR and CDR2 is FQNEAQ (reference sequence). There are 14 residues in the CDR3. CDR3: CASSLRAAGTEAFF. The DNA of the CDR3 is TGTGCCAGCAGTCTCCGTGCGGCGGGGACTGAAGCTTTCTTT.

This chain uses TRBV5-4 with TRBJ1-4, with a tentative D call TRBD1 (6 bases). This CDR3 contains 18 residues. Germline CDR1 SGHNT, CDR2 YYREEE (reference sequence). Trimming stripped 0 bases from V and 8 bases from J, with 23 bases between. This chain's CDR3 is CASSLVGAPGHSGEKLFF. The CDR3 coding sequence is TGTGCCAGCAGCTTGGTGGGGGCACCGGGGCACTCGGGGGAAAAACTGTTTTTT. Together with reference TRBV5-4 and TRBJ1-4, the CDR3 gives the full variable domain: ETGVTQSPTHLIKTRGQQVTLRCSSQSGHNTVSWYQQALGQGPQFIFQYYREEENGRGNFPPRFSGLQFPNYSSELNVNALELDDSALYLCASSLVGAPGHSGEKLFFGSGTQLSVL.

V gene TRBV5-1 combines with J gene TRBJ2-5, with TRBD1 matching 10 bases. CDR1 SGHRS and CDR2 YFSETQ come from the germline V gene. The CDR3 extends over 15 amino acids. Unmatched junction bases numbered 9, after V lost 6 bases and J lost 4 bases. The CDR3 nucleotides are TGCGCCAGCAACCCGACAGGGGGCGGGGGAGAGACCCAGTACTTC. Encoded protein: CASNPTGGGGETQYF.

The chain couples TRBV18 to TRBJ2-7, with D possibly matching TRBD1 (6 bases). Germline V gene sequence: CDR1 KGHSH, CDR2 LQKENI. The CDR3 extends over 12 amino acids. Trimming stripped 8 bases from V and 9 bases from J, with 17 bases between. CDR3 in amino acids: CASQIEQGRQYF. In nucleotides, the CDR3 is TGTGCCAGCCAAATCGAACAGGGTCGGCAGTACTTC.

The chain employs TRBV9 and TRBJ2-5; TRBD2 is a possible D gene (6 bases). Trimming left V 6 bases short and J 5 bases short, with 14 bases between. CDR1 and CDR2 from the germline V gene are SGDLS and YYNGEE. The CDR3 extends over 13 amino acids. The CDR3 nucleotides read TGTGCCAGCAATCGGCGGGAAGGGGAGACCCAGTACTTC. Translating gives CASNRREGETQYF.

The chain combines TRBV27 with TRBJ2-7, with 10 bases that match TRBD1. J lost 3 bases, V lost 5 bases, and 1 base had no gene match. The germline V gene encodes CDR1 MNHEY and CDR2 SMNVEV (reference sequence). The CDR3 is 13 residues long. The CDR3 DNA follows: TGTGCCAGCAGTGGACAGGGGGTCTACGAGCAGTACTTC. Translated: CASSGQGVYEQYF.

V and J are TRBV30 and TRBJ1-4; TRBD1 matches 7 bases. V shed 6 bases and J 4 bases; nucleotides not matched to a gene: 5. The CDR3 is 13 residues long. Germline loops: CDR1 GTSNPN, CDR2 SVGIG (reference sequence). CDR3 in DNA: TGTGCCTGTATGGGACAGCTTAATGAAAAACTGTTTTTT. It codes for CACMGQLNEKLFF.

V and J are TRBV5-1 and TRBJ2-7; 14 nucleotides match TRBD2. The germline V gene encodes CDR1 SGHRS and CDR2 YFSETQ. CDR3 length: 17 amino acids. J was trimmed by 0 bases and V by 4 bases; bases with no gene match: 6. The chain's CDR3 is CASSGTSGRPSSYEQYF. The CDR3 DNA reads as TGCGCCAGCAGCGGGACTAGCGGGAGACCTAGCTCCTACGAGCAGTACTTC.

The gene calls are TRBV7-2 and TRBJ1-5; the D gene is possibly TRBD1 (6 bases). Germline V gives CDR1 SGHTA, CDR2 FQGNSA. CDR3 length: 14 residues. Trimming shortened V by 4 bases and J by 6 bases, and 13 bases separated the two germline ends. DNA for the CDR3: TGTGCCAGCAGCTCAACAGGGTCTAGTCAGCCCCAGCATTTT. Its translation: CASSSTGSSQPQHF.

The chain recombines TRBV28 with TRBJ1-2, with 9 bases lining up with TRBD1. Trimming cost V 7 bases and J 4 bases; bases outside gene matches: 4. Germline CDR1 and CDR2: MDHEN and SYDVKM. The CDR3 has 13 residues. CDR3 coding DNA: TGTGCCAGCATCGGGGACAGGGCCTATGGCTACACCTTC. Protein sequence: CASIGDRAYGYTF.